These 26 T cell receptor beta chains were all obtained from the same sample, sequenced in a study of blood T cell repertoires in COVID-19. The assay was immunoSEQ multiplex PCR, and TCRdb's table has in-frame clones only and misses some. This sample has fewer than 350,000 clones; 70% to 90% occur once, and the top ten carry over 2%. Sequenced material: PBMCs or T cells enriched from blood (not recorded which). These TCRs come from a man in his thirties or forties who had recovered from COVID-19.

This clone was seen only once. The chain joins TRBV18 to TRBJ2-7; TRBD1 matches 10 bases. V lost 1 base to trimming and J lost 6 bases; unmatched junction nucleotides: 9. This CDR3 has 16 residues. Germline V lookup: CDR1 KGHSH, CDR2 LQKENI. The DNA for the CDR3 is TGTGCCAGCTCACCACGGACAGGGGGGACTGCTAGCGAGCAGTACTTC. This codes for CASSPRTGGTASEQYF.

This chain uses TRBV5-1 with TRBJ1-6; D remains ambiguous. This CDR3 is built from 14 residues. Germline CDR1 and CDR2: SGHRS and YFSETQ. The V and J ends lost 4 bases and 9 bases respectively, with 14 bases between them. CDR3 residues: CASSGGAEGSPLHF. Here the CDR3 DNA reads TGCGCCAGCAGCGGCGGCGCTGAGGGTTCACCCCTCCACTTT.

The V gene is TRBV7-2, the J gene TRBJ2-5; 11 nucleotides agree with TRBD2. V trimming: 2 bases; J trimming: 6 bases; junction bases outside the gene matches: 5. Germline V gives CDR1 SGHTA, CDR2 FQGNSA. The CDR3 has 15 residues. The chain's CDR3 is CASSLLAGGLQTQYF. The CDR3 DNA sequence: TGTGCCAGCAGCTTATTAGCGGGGGGGCTACAGACCCAGTACTTC.

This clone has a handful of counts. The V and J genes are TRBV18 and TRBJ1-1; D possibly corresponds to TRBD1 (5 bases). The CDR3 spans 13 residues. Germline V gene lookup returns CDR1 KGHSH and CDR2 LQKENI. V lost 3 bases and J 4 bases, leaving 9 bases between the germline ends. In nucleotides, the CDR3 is TGTGCCAGCTCACCCTATGACAGCACTGAAGCTTTCTTT. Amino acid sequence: CASSPYDSTEAFF.

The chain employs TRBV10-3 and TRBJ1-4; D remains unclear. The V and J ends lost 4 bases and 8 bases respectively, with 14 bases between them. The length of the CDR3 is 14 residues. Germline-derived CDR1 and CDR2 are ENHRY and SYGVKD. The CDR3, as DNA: TGTGCCATCAGTGCTCAGGTTTCTCCCGAAAAACTGTTTTTT. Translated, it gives CAISAQVSPEKLFF.

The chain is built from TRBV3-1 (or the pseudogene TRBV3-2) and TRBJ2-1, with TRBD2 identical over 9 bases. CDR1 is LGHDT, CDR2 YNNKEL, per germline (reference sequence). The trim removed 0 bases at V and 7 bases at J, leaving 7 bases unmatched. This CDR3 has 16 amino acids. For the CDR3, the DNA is TGTGCCAGCAGCCAAGATCCTAGCGGGGTAAGGAATGAGCAGTTCTTC. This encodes CASSQDPSGVRNEQFF.

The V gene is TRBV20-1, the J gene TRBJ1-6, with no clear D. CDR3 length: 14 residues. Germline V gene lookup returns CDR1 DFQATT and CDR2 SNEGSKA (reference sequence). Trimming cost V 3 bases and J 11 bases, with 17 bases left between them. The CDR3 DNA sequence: TGCAGTGCTAGTGAAGGAGGAGGTCGGACACCCCTCCACTTT. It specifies CSASEGGGRTPLHF.

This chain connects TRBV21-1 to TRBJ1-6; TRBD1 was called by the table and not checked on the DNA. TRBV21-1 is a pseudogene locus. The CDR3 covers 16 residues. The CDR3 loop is CASSLIPDRTASPLHF. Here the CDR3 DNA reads TGTGCCAGCAGCCTGATACCTGACAGGACAGCTTCACCCCTCCACTTT.

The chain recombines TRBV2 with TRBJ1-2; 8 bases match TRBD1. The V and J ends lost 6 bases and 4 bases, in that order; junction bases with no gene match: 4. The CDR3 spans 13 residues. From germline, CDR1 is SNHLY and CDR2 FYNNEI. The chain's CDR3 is CASRDRGPYGYTF. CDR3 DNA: TGTGCCAGCAGAGACAGGGGCCCCTATGGCTACACCTTC.

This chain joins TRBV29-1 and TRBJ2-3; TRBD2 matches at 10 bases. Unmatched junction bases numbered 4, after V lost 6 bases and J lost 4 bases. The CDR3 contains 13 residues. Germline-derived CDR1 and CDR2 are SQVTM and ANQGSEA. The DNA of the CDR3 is TGCAGCGTAGCTAGCGGGGGCTCAGATACGCAGTATTTT. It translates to CSVASGGSDTQYF.

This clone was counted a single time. The CDR3 protein is CASSYFPRQGISGYTF. CDR3 nucleotide sequence: TGTGCCAGCAGTTACTTCCCCAGACAGGGAATAAGTGGCTACACCTTC. The chain combines TRBV6-5 with TRBJ1-2, with 7 positions matching TRBD1. The CDR3 has 16 amino acids. CDR1 is MNHEY, CDR2 SVGAGI, per germline. V shed 1 base and J 7 bases; nucleotides not matched to a gene: 12.

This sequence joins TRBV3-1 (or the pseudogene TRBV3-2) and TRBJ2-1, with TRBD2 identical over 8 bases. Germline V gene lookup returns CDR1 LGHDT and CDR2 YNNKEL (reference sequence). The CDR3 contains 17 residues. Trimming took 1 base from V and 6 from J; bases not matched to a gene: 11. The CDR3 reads CASSQGMASGWFNEQFF. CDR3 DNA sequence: TGTGCCAGCAGCCAAGGGATGGCTAGCGGGTGGTTCAATGAGCAGTTCTTC.

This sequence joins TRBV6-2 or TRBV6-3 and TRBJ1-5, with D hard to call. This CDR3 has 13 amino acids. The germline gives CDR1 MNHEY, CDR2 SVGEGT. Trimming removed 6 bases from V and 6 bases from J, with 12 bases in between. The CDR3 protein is CASSALISQPQHF. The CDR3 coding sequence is TGTGCCAGCAGCGCACTGATAAGTCAGCCCCAGCATTTT.

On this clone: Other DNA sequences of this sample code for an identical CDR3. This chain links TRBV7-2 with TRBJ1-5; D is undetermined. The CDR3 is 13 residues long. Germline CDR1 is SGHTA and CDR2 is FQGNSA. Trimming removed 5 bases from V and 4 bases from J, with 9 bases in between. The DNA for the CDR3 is TGTGCCAGCAGCACTGGTATTAATCAGCCCCAGCATTTT. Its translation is CASSTGINQPQHF.

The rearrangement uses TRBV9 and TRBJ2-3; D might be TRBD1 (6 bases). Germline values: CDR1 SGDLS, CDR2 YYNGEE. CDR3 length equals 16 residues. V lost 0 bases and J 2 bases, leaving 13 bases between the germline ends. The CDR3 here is CASSVAWAGATDTQYF. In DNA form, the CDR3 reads TGTGCCAGCAGCGTAGCATGGGCAGGGGCCACAGATACGCAGTATTTT.

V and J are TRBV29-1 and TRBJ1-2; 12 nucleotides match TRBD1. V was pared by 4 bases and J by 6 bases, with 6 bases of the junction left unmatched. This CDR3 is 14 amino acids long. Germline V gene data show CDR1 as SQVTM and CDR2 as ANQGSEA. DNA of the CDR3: TGCAGCGTTGGGGCGGGACAGGGGGCCCATGGCTACACCTTC. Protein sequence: CSVGAGQGAHGYTF.

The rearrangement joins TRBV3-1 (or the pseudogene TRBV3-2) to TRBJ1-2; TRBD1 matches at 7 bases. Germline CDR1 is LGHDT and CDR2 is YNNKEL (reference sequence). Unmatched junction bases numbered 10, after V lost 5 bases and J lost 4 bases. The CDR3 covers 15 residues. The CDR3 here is CASSAQTGLSYGYTF. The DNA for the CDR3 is TGTGCCAGCAGCGCACAGACAGGGCTGAGCTATGGCTACACCTTC.

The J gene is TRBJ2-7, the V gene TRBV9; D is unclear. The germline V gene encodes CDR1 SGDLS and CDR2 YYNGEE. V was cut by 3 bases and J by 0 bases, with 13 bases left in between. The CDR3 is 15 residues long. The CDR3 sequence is CASSAGPKISYEQYF. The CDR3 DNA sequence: TGTGCCAGCAGCGCAGGTCCGAAAATCTCCTACGAGCAGTACTTC. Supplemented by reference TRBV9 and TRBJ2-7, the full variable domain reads DSGVTQTPKHLITATGQRVTLRCSPRSGDLSVYWYQQSLDQGLQFLIQYYNGEERAKGNILERFSAQQFPDLHSELNLSSLELGDSALYFCASSAGPKISYEQYFGPGTRLTVT.

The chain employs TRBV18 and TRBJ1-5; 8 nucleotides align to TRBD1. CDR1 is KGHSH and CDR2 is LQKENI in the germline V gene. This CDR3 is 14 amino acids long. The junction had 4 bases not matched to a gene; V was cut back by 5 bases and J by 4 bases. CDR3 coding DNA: TGTGCCAGCTCATTGGACAGGGTAAATCAGCCCCAGCATTTT. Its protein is CASSLDRVNQPQHF.

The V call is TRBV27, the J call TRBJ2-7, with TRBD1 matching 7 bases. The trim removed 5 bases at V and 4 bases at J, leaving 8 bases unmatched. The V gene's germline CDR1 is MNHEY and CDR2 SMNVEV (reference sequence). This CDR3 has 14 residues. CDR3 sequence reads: CASSSRDRLYEQYF. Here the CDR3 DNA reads TGTGCCAGCAGTAGCCGGGACAGATTATACGAGCAGTACTTC.

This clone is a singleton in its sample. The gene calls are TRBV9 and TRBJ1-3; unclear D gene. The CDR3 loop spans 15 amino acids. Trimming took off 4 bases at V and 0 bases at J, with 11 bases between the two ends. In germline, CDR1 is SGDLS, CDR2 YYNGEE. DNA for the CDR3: TGTGCCAGCAGCTTCCGAGGGTTCTCTGGAAACACCATATATTTT. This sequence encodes CASSFRGFSGNTIYF.

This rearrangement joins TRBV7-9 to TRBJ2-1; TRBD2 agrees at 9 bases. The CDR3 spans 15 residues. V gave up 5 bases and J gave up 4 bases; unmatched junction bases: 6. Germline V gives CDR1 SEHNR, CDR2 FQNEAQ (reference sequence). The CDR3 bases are TGTGCCAGCAGCCGTAGCGGGGGAAGATACAATGAGCAGTTCTTC. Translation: CASSRSGGRYNEQFF.

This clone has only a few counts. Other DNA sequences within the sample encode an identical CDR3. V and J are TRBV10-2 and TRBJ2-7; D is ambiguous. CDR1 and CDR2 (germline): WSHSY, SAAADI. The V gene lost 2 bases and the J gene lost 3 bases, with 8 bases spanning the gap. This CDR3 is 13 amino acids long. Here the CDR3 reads CASSEAPVYEQYF. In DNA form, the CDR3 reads TGCGCCAGCAGTGAGGCCCCGGTCTACGAGCAGTACTTC.

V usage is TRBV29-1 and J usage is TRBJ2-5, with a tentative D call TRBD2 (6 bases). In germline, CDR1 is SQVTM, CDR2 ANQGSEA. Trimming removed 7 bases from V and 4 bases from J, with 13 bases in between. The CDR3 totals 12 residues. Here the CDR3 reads CSAERGSETQYF. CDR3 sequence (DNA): TGCAGCGCCGAACGGGGGTCAGAGACCCAGTACTTC.

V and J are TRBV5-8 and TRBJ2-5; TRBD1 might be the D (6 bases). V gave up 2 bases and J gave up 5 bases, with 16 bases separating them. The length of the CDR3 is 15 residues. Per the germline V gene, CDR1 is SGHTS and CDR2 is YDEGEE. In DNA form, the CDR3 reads TGTGCCAGCAGCTTTGGTTTGGCAGGGGATGAGACCCAGTACTTC. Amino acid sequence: CASSFGLAGDETQYF. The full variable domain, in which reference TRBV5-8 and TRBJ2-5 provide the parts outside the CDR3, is EAGVTQSPTHLIKTRGQQATLRCSPISGHTSVYWYQQALGLGLQFLLWYDEGEERNRGNFPPRFSGRQFPNYSSELNVNALELEDSALYLCASSFGLAGDETQYFGPGTRLLVL.

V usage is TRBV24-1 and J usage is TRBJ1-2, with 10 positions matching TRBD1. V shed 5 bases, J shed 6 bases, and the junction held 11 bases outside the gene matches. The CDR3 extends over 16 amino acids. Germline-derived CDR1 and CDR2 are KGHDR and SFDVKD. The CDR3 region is CATSGGTGEGIHGYTF. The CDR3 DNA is TGTGCCACCAGTGGCGGGACAGGGGAAGGAATCCATGGCTACACCTTC.